The following is a TCR beta chain sequence with its context. The data originate from a study of cytotoxic CD8 clonotypes in ibrutinib-treated CLL. CDR3 size: 15 residues. The V end lost 4 bases, the J end lost 0 bases, and 10 bases lay between the germline ends. Germline V gene data show CDR1 as SGHTA and CDR2 as FQGNSA. Depth targeted 1 in 200,000 to 1 in 1 million T cells, averaging 10x coverage per clonotype. TCRdb's table, derived via immunoSEQ multiplex PCR, lists solely in-frame clones and lacks some. The table lists 68,000 or so clones, approximately 70% of them singletons. The sample consisted of PBMCs, taken after 12 months of ibrutinib treatment. The TCR comes from a human donor with chronic lymphocytic leukemia. V and J are TRBV7-2 and TRBJ1-5; D gene ambiguous. The CDR3 region is CASSSSATSNQPQHF. The CDR3 nucleotides are TGTGCCAGCAGCTCTAGCGCGACTAGCAATCAGCCCCAGCATTTT.